The 31 T cell receptor beta chains below were found in one sample sequenced in a study of blood T cell repertoires in COVID-19. Produced via immunoSEQ multiplex PCR; TCRdb's table is partial and in-frame only. Found here are 90,000 to 120,000 clones, over 80% of them singletons; the top ten hold 1% to 1.5%. Sequenced sample: peripheral blood. The receptors come from a woman aged 25 to 39 with acute or convalescent COVID-19.

The genes are TRBV11-2 and TRBJ1-2; 7 nucleotides line up with TRBD1. The germline CDR1 and CDR2 sequences are SGHAT and FQNNGV. The trim removed 4 bases at V and 4 bases at J, leaving 6 bases unmatched. CDR3 length: 14 amino acids. CDR3 coding DNA: TGTGCCAGCAGCTACGAGACAGGGAGCTATGGCTACACCTTC. As protein: CASSYETGSYGYTF.

This clone has a single count. The V gene is TRBV2, the J gene TRBJ2-2; 9 bases align to TRBD1. Germline-derived CDR1 and CDR2 are SNHLY and FYNNEI. V trimming: 4 bases; J trimming: 3 bases; junction bases outside the gene matches: 3. CDR3 length equals 15 residues. CDR3 sequence (DNA): TGTGCCAGCAGTGCCGGGACAGGGTACACCGGGGAGCTGTTTTTT. As protein: CASSAGTGYTGELFF.

In its sample, this clone was seen once. The J gene is TRBJ2-6, the V gene TRBV7-9; D is perhaps TRBD1 (5 bases). The V gene's germline CDR1 is SEHNR and CDR2 FQNEAQ (reference sequence). Trimming left V 6 bases short and J 2 bases short, with 11 bases between. CDR3 size: 15 residues. Here the CDR3 DNA reads TGTGCCAGCAGACAGTCAGGGACTGGGGCCAACGTCCTGACTTTC. The encoded protein is CASRQSGTGANVLTF.

The J gene is TRBJ2-5, the V gene TRBV5-1, with 9 bases aligning to TRBD1. Trimming took 1 base from V and 4 from J; bases not matched to a gene: 11. This CDR3 region has 17 residues. Germline values: CDR1 SGHRS, CDR2 YFSETQ. The CDR3 loop is CASSLTGDRVLRETQYF. CDR3 in DNA: TGCGCCAGCAGCTTGACCGGGGACAGGGTACTCCGAGAGACCCAGTACTTC.

This chain links TRBV19 with TRBJ1-3; 7 bases fit TRBD1. With 4 bases clipped from V and 4 bases from J, the junction kept 1 base outside the gene matches. Germline V gene sequence: CDR1 LNHDA, CDR2 SQIVND (reference sequence). The CDR3 is 13 amino acids. The CDR3 sequence is CASSTTGGNTIYF. The CDR3 nucleotides read TGTGCCAGTAGTACGACAGGGGGAAACACCATATATTTT.

This chain uses TRBV7-9 with TRBJ1-3, with TRBD1 matching over 9 bases. Germline loops: CDR1 SEHNR, CDR2 FQNEAQ (reference sequence). The CDR3 runs 17 residues. V was pared by 5 bases and J by 1 base, with 9 bases of the junction left unmatched. This chain's CDR3 is CASSLLDRGISGNTIYF. The CDR3 DNA is TGTGCCAGCAGCCTCTTGGACAGGGGTATATCTGGAAACACCATATATTTT.

This sequence joins TRBV11-3 and TRBJ2-5, with TRBD1 matching over 9 bases. The CDR3 runs 14 residues. Germline loops: CDR1 SGHNT, CDR2 YENEEA. J lost 3 bases, V lost 3 bases, and 2 bases had no gene match. CDR3 in DNA: TGTGCCAGCAGCTTCCGGGACAGGGAAGAGACCCAGTACTTC. Its protein is CASSFRDREETQYF. The full variable domain, its missing parts supplied by reference TRBV11-3 and TRBJ2-5, is EAGVVQSPRYKIIEKKQPVAFWCNPISGHNTLYWYLQNLGQGPELLIRYENEEAVDDSQLPKDRFSAERLKGVDSTLKIQPAELGDSAVYLCASSFRDREETQYFGPGTRLLVL.

The chain has TRBV6-6 and TRBJ2-6; D might be TRBD2 (6 bases). The germline CDR1 and CDR2 sequences are MNHNY and SVGAGI (reference sequence). Trimming shortened V by 10 bases and J by 1 base, and 14 bases separated the two germline ends. The CDR3 spans 15 residues. The DNA for the CDR3 is TGTGCCACCATAGGAGGGAGATCTGGGGCCAACGTCCTGACTTTC. As protein: CATIGGRSGANVLTF.

This chain uses TRBV11-3 with TRBJ2-7; 7 bases map to TRBD2. The CDR3 extends over 14 amino acids. CDR1 is SGHNT, CDR2 YENEEA, per germline. The junction had 6 bases not matched to a gene; V was cut back by 1 base and J by 6 bases. CDR3 region: CASSLGRSGAEQYF. The CDR3 region has the DNA TGTGCCAGCAGCTTAGGGAGAAGCGGGGCCGAGCAGTACTTC.

This clone occurred a few times. V and J are TRBV28 and TRBJ2-3; 11 bases fit TRBD2. V shed 7 bases and J 2 bases; nucleotides not matched to a gene: 8. CDR1 MDHEN and CDR2 SYDVKM come from the germline V gene. CDR3 length equals 16 residues. CDR3 region: CASTPLTSGVTDTQYF. CDR3 coding DNA: TGTGCCAGCACACCTCTGACTAGCGGGGTCACAGATACGCAGTATTTT.

The chain has TRBV28 and TRBJ2-5, with 7 bases matching TRBD2. After removal of 5 bases from V and 4 bases from J, the junction contained 7 bases not matched to a gene. CDR3 length: 14 amino acids. Germline V gene lookup returns CDR1 MDHEN and CDR2 SYDVKM. CDR3 sequence (DNA): TGTGCCAGCAGTCCAGGGACTATCCGAGAGACCCAGTACTTC. Translating it yields CASSPGTIRETQYF.

The V call is TRBV5-6, the J call TRBJ2-1, with D unresolved. Germline CDR1 is SGHDT and CDR2 is YYEEEE. Trimming left V 0 bases short and J 4 bases short, with 11 bases between. CDR3 length equals 15 residues. The CDR3 DNA is TGTGCCAGCAGCTTGGACTGGCGGCCTTACAATGAGCAGTTCTTC. This gives the protein CASSLDWRPYNEQFF.

The rearrangement uses TRBV19 and TRBJ2-3; 11 bases match TRBD2. Per germline, CDR1 LNHDA and CDR2 SQIVND (reference sequence). Trimming cost V 8 bases and J 5 bases; bases outside gene matches: 12. The CDR3 runs 16 residues. The CDR3 DNA sequence: TGTGCCAGTGCTACACAACTAGCGGGGGCGGGAGATACGCAGTATTTT. Its translation is CASATQLAGAGDTQYF.

V and J are TRBV9 and TRBJ2-1, with D tentatively TRBD2 (5 bases). Germline V gene sequence: CDR1 SGDLS, CDR2 YYNGEE. This CDR3 region has 16 residues. Deletions cut 4 bases from V and 5 bases from J, with 19 bases between. This chain's CDR3 is CASSSPIPGKDNEQFF. The CDR3 region has the DNA TGTGCCAGCAGCTCTCCCATCCCGGGGAAAGACAATGAGCAGTTCTTC.

This chain links TRBV11-2 with TRBJ2-7; tentatively, D is TRBD2 (5 bases). Germline lookup yields CDR1 SGHAT and CDR2 FQNNGV. This CDR3 comprises 13 residues. V was pared by 1 base and J by 4 bases, with 8 bases between. The CDR3 DNA follows: TGTGCCAGCAGCTTAGGTGGGAGTTACGAGCAGTACTTC. Protein product: CASSLGGSYEQYF.

This rearrangement joins TRBV7-2 to TRBJ2-1, with a weak D call TRBD1 (5 bases). The germline CDR1 and CDR2 sequences are SGHTA and FQGNSA. V lost 7 bases and J lost 7, with 17 bases in between. The CDR3 is 14 amino acids. The CDR3 DNA reads TGTGCCAGCACCCGCCGCGGCAGGGATAATGAGCAGTTCTTC. This gives the protein CASTRRGRDNEQFF.

The chain joins TRBV19 to TRBJ2-1; D gene unclear. This CDR3 region has 12 residues. Trimming stripped 3 bases from V and 4 bases from J, with 4 bases between. Germline V lookup: CDR1 LNHDA, CDR2 SQIVND (reference sequence). CDR3 DNA: TGTGCCAGTAGTATCAGATACAATGAGCAGTTCTTC. Its protein product is CASSIRYNEQFF.

The chain links TRBV29-1 to TRBJ2-7; 7 bases line up with TRBD1. J lost 6 bases, V lost 2 bases, and 1 base had no gene match. Germline CDR1 SQVTM, CDR2 ANQGSEA. This CDR3 contains 11 residues. The CDR3 DNA reads TGCAGCGTTGAAAGGGGGCCCGAGCAGTACTTC. It yields the protein CSVERGPEQYF.

The V call is TRBV7-2, the J call TRBJ2-1; 7 bases line up with TRBD2. CDR3 length: 15 residues. CDR1 SGHTA and CDR2 FQGNSA come from the germline V gene. With V trimmed by 3 bases and J by 7 bases, 9 bases remained unmatched. The DNA of the CDR3 is TGTGCCAGCAGCTTCATCGGGATCGGGAGGAATGAGCAGTTCTTC. The encoded protein is CASSFIGIGRNEQFF.

This chain joins TRBV5-7 and TRBJ1-2, with D unresolved. TRBV5-7 has ORF status, its function being uncertain. This CDR3 is built from 14 residues. V gave up 6 bases and J gave up 8 bases, with 20 bases separating them. Here the CDR3 DNA reads TGTGCCAGCACCCCGAGGAGGGAATCGGACGGCTACACCTTC. This encodes CASTPRRESDGYTF.

This rearrangement joins TRBV19 to TRBJ2-3, with TRBD1 identical over 9 bases. CDR1 is LNHDA and CDR2 is SQIVND in the germline V gene (reference sequence). Germline trimming cut 5 bases from V and 3 bases from J; bases unmatched to any gene: 6. The CDR3 totals 15 residues. The CDR3 nucleotides read TGTGCCAGTAGTTACCTACAGGGGGCTACAGATACGCAGTATTTT. Translating it yields CASSYLQGATDTQYF.

This chain joins TRBV19 and TRBJ1-4, with TRBD1 as a possible D gene (6 bases). Between the trimmed V and J ends, which lost 5 bases and 8 bases, there was a span of 18 bases. Germline values: CDR1 LNHDA, CDR2 SQIVND (reference sequence). This CDR3 is 15 amino acids long. The CDR3 DNA is TGTGCCAGTAGTGCTCCACGGGGGGCTATGGAAAAACTGTTTTTT. Translation: CASSAPRGAMEKLFF.

This rearrangement joins TRBV5-1 to TRBJ2-2; 8 bases are a match to TRBD2. Per the germline V gene, CDR1 is SGHRS and CDR2 is YFSETQ. This CDR3 is 15 amino acids long. The ends lost 2 bases at V and 5 bases at J; junction bases unmatched: 5. Here the CDR3 DNA reads TGCGCCAGCAGCTTAAGACTAGCGCCGACCGGGGAGCTGTTTTTT. This translates into CASSLRLAPTGELFF. Variable domain in full (rest from reference TRBV5-1 and TRBJ2-2): KAGVTQTPRYLIKTRGQQVTLSCSPISGHRSVSWYQQTPGQGLQFLFEYFSETQRNKGNFPGRFSGRQFSNSRSEMNVSTLELGDSALYLCASSLRLAPTGELFFGEGSRLTVL.

The rearrangement joins TRBV20-1 to TRBJ1-5; D might be TRBD1 (5 bases). The CDR3 consists of 15 residues. Germline assignment: CDR1 DFQATT and CDR2 SNEGSKA (reference sequence). Trimming removed 3 bases at V and 2 bases at J, with 14 bases between. CDR3 amino acids: CSASRQGTRNQPQHF. As DNA, the CDR3 is TGCAGTGCTAGTAGGCAGGGAACCCGCAATCAGCCCCAGCATTTT.

This clone was detected a few times. V and J are TRBV5-1 and TRBJ2-1; D perhaps matches TRBD1 (6 bases). Between the trimmed V and J ends, which lost 0 bases and 3 bases, there was a span of 10 bases. This CDR3 comprises 15 residues. In germline, CDR1 is SGHRS, CDR2 YFSETQ. The CDR3 DNA sequence: TGCGCCAGCAGCTTGGAGTCAGGGGTCTACAATGAGCAGTTCTTC. Translated, it gives CASSLESGVYNEQFF.

The chain uses TRBV25-1 and TRBJ1-2; tentatively, D is TRBD1 (6 bases). CDR3 size: 15 residues. Trimming took off 3 bases at V and 2 bases at J, with 13 bases between the two ends. The germline V gene has CDR1 MGHDK and CDR2 SYGVNS. The CDR3 reads CASSDRGQNNYGYTF. The CDR3 DNA reads TGTGCCAGCAGTGACAGGGGCCAGAACAACTATGGCTACACCTTC.

The J gene is TRBJ2-1, the V gene TRBV7-3; 9 bases map to TRBD1. The CDR3 has 20 residues. The J segment lost 12 bases and the V segment lost 5 bases, leaving 29 bases of the junction unmatched. Germline CDR1 SGHTA, CDR2 FQGTGA. The CDR3 DNA sequence: TGTGCCAGCAGCGCCGCCGGGACAGGGTATCTTCAGCGGACCTCATTGGTGCAGTTCTTC. This codes for CASSAAGTGYLQRTSLVQFF.

The DNA of the CDR3 is TGTGCCAGCAGTCCTAAAAACATTCAGTACTTC. Translated, it gives CASSPKNIQYF. The genes are TRBV12-3 or TRBV12-4 and TRBJ2-4; D gene uncertain. Deletions cut 5 bases from V and 4 bases from J, with 3 bases between. The CDR3 consists of 11 residues.

This rearrangement joins TRBV24-1 to TRBJ2-3, with 13 bases fitting TRBD2. The CDR3 is 18 residues long. Unmatched junction bases numbered 9, after V lost 5 bases and J lost 2 bases. Looked up from germline, CDR1 is KGHDR and CDR2 is SFDVKD. The CDR3, as DNA: TGTGCCACCAGTGGAGGGACTAGCGGGACACGTTTCACAGATACGCAGTATTTT. It yields the protein CATSGGTSGTRFTDTQYF.

V and J are TRBV14 and TRBJ1-1, with D tentatively TRBD1 (6 bases). Per germline, CDR1 SGHDN and CDR2 FVKESK. The V gene lost 5 bases and the J gene lost 10 bases, with 20 bases spanning the gap. The CDR3 extends over 14 amino acids. The CDR3 loop is CASSLTGPAGAAFF. The CDR3, as DNA: TGTGCCAGCAGCTTAACGGGACCGGCGGGGGCAGCTTTCTTT.

This rearrangement joins TRBV11-2 to TRBJ1-5; D unresolved. Germline CDR1 is SGHAT and CDR2 is FQNNGV. V lost 3 bases and J 0 bases, leaving 9 bases between the germline ends. The CDR3 covers 15 residues. CDR3 sequence (DNA): TGTGCCAGCAGCTTTTCCAGTCATAGCAATCAGCCCCAGCATTTT. Amino acids: CASSFSSHSNQPQHF.